The present T cell receptor beta chain was sequenced within a study of OX40 agonist ivuxolimab in advanced cancers. Study in general: Melanoma, hepatocellular carcinoma, head and neck or renal cell cancer occurred in dose-escalation patients.

Only in-frame clones appear in the TCRdb table, and some are missing; sequencing was by immunoSEQ multiplex PCR. The sample consists of tens of thousands of clones, 82% of them appearing once. The germline V gene has CDR1 SQVTM and CDR2 ANQGSEA. The J segment lost 7 bases and the V segment lost 0 bases, leaving 8 bases of the junction unmatched. CDR3 size: 15 residues. This clone was seen once. The rearrangement joins TRBV29-1 to TRBJ1-4; 7 bases match TRBD1. The sequence derives from an adult with an advanced solid tumor such as melanoma, head and neck, liver or kidney cancer. This specimen consisted of CD4+ or CD8+ T cells sorted from blood, obtained in a trial of the OX40 agonist ivuxolimab. For the CDR3, the DNA is TGCAGCGTTGAAGATCCGAGGGCAGGGGGTGAAAAACTGTTTTTT. Its protein product is CSVEDPRAGGEKLFF.